This TCR beta chain was documented in a study of cytomegalovirus exposure and HLA in healthy donors. Overall study context: An earlier analysis found roughly 110 million unique TCR beta sequences from approximately 190 million T cells.

Study observations and caveats: A later analysis found most CMV-associated TCR beta chains apparently HLA-restricted. It was reported that TCR beta sequences correctly inferred the HLA-A and HLA-B alleles for most subjects. Analysis performed later found approximately 17,000 TCR beta sequences associated with HLA alleles at 0.05 false discovery rate.

For this clone: No antigen is known for it.

This CDR3 comprises 14 residues. CDR1 and CDR2 (germline): SNHLY, FYNNEI. With 60 Vbeta and 13 Jbeta primers, the PCR was carried out. Method: immunoSEQ multiplex PCR; TCRdb's copy keeps in-frame clones and lacks some. Of about 160,000 clones in the sample, 75% to 90% were seen once. The sequenced sample was PBMCs. This chain uses TRBV2 with TRBJ2-5, with D possibly TRBD1 on 8 matching bases. The closer fit of TRBJ2-7 to the DNA end suggests the J call may be wrong. This receptor was identified in a woman aged 18-30 years in good health and CMV-seronegative. Here the CDR3 reads CASGPQGGPYEQYF. The CDR3 DNA sequence: TGTGCCAGCGGCCCACAGGGGGGGCCCTACGAGCAGTACTTC.